What follows describes a single T cell receptor beta chain. Its antigen is not identified. V was pared by 2 bases and J by 4 bases, with 11 bases between. There are 14 residues in the CDR3. Germline V gene data show CDR1 as LGHNA and CDR2 as YNFKEQ. Amplification used 60 Vbeta primers and 13 Jbeta primers. Profiled with immunoSEQ multiplex PCR; TCRdb holds only in-frame clones, not every one. The sample shows some 150,000 clones, approximately 75% of them seen only once. The data were taken from a study of cytomegalovirus exposure and HLA in healthy donors. Findings and caveats of the study: Most of the TCR beta V segments (in an earlier analysis) were productive either about 90% or about 30% of the time. Reportedly, fewer N-insertions than the approximately 680-donor mean appeared in an Asian-associated ancestry cluster in a later analysis.

This receptor was obtained from a man aged 25-45 years in good health and CMV-seropositive. This chain links TRBV4-2 with TRBJ1-2; D gene ambiguous. The sample consisted of PBMCs. CDR3: CASSQPGGLYGYTF. The CDR3 DNA reads TGTGCCAGCAGCCAACCTGGAGGGCTCTATGGCTACACCTTC.